This TCR beta chain was recovered during a study of cytomegalovirus exposure and HLA in healthy donors. The study's findings and limits: According to a later analysis, most TCR beta chains associated with CMV appeared HLA-restricted.

V shed 0 bases and J shed 6 bases, with 11 bases lying between them. Germline-derived CDR1 and CDR2 are LNHNV and YYDKDF (reference sequence). This CDR3 contains 15 residues. This clone was picked up a small number of times. The target antigen is unknown. This PCR relied on a set of 60 Vbeta primers and 13 Jbeta primers. Sequencing was performed with immunoSEQ multiplex PCR; in TCRdb, only in-frame clones are kept and a portion is missing. The repertoire holds about 150,000 clones, with about two thirds as singletons. This chain links TRBV15 with TRBJ2-2; D may be TRBD1 (5 bases). The source material was PBMCs. This clonotype originated in a man between 25 and 39 years old in good health and CMV-seropositive. The DNA for the CDR3 is TGTGCCACCAGCAGAGACAGGGTGGACGCCGGGGAGCTGTTTTTT. Its translation is CATSRDRVDAGELFF.